This TCR beta chain was identified in a study of identical twins. The junction had 3 bases not matched to a gene; V was cut back by 3 bases and J by 1 base. CDR1 and CDR2 from the germline V gene are MGHRA and YSYEKL. CDR3 length: 16 amino acids. This clonotype was picked up many times. One entry per CDR3 protein, called by TCRdb with MiXCR from the 5' RACE reads. The table lists about 200,000 distinct CDR3 sequences, more than 15% of them singletons, with over 35% in the top ten. These records were also assigned to another study, of T cells expressing NK-cell markers.

Input material: CD8+ T cells sorted from blood. The clonotype originates from a woman under 30 in good health. The V and J genes are TRBV4-1 and TRBJ2-5; TRBD2 agrees at 12 bases. The CDR3 protein is CASSQRTSGIQETQYF. The CDR3 DNA is TGCGCCAGCAGCCAGCGGACTAGCGGGATCCAAGAGACCCAGTACTTC.